One T cell receptor beta chain is described in this entry. The antigen remains unidentified. The PCR contained 60 Vbeta and 13 Jbeta primers. Clones were read by immunoSEQ multiplex PCR, and TCRdb kept only the in-frame ones, dropping some. The repertoire holds 110,000 or so clones, with 80% to 90% as singletons. The ends lost 3 bases at V and 5 bases at J; junction bases unmatched: 6. Germline CDR1 SGDLS, CDR2 YYNGEE. The CDR3 is 15 residues long. The sample comes from a study of cytomegalovirus exposure and HLA in healthy donors. Study results and limitations: In vitro testing confirmed a few CMV-associated chains as specific for CMV antigens. Among TCR beta chains, those listed as cytomegalovirus-associated numbered fewer than 200. Apart from CMV serostatus, no immune exposure information was available.

The receptor was isolated from a man aged 35 to 55 in good health and CMV-seronegative. This chain uses TRBV9 with TRBJ2-7, with TRBD2 matching 12 bases. Source material: PBMCs. Here the CDR3 DNA reads TGTGCCAGCAGCGCGTCTAGCGGGAGGGCCCACGAGCAGTACTTC. Protein product: CASSASSGRAHEQYF.